The entry below gives a single T cell receptor (beta chain) sequence along with its context. This clone was picked up one time. It has no known antigen specificity. There are no base qualities to consult, and no much larger clone falls within one base. The sample originates from a study of shared clonotypes between healthy human individuals (dated by TCRdb to the early 2020s). General notes on the study: Two women and three men aged 18 to 49 years were included in the cohort. Per donor, three plates each were used for CD4 naive and CD4 memory, two for CD8 naive, and one for CD8 memory. To estimate repertoire size and how much clonotypes are shared between individuals, the study performed deep sequencing of blood TCR repertoires from about five healthy adults. To increase sequencing depth and limit assay-specific biases, different laboratories used diverse techniques to prepare libraries and sequence TCR repertoires. Between about 0.8 and 8.9 billion PBMCs per donor were obtained by leukapheresis. The full study reports these points: Sampling was restricted to blood, and TCR repertoires in tissue are likely to differ from TCR repertoires in blood. Sharing across a few donors was observed for around 5% of naive CD4, 3.5% of naive CD8, about 2.3% of memory CD4, and around 0.4% of memory CD8 clonotypes. Estimated clonotype richness was generally larger for naive than for memory subsets. Rarefaction of sorted-subset datasets indicated incomplete sequencing despite the large sequencing depth. Because the study included only a small number of donors, the genetic and exposure-history diversity represented was limited. Based on pairwise subsampling, the degree of clonotype sharing among donors was expected to be affected by sequencing depth. Higher generation probabilities were observed for clonotypes shared by all four sorted-subset donors than for non-shared clonotypes.

Using the deep immunoSEQ assay, TCR CDR3 regions were amplified from genomic DNA by multiplex PCR. Genomic DNA extracted from each cell subset was distributed evenly over all wells of several immunoSEQ 96-well plates, and each plate served as one replicate. For sorted subsets, around 200 ng genomic DNA, equal to 25,000 to 35,000 T cell genomes, was loaded into each replicate PCR. Purified libraries were quantified with a Qubit 3.0 fluorometer, sized on a Bioanalyzer 2100, and re-quantified with the KAPA Library Quantification kit. Every immunoSEQ 96-well plate was sequenced on a dedicated single-read 150-cycle Illumina NextSeq 550 flow cell. From the authors' description of their analysis: Because the immunoSEQ output included only junctional sequences and no quality scores, the filtering could not be the same as the filtering used for full-length reads. To assign V/J genes and CDR3, sequences were annotated against IMGT germline references using PyIR, a Python wrapper for IgBLAST v1.9. Any read was removed if the V/J assignment was weak (E-value above 1e-6), the CDR3 was missing, or the read contained stop codons, out-of-frame junctions, or ambiguous translated residues. V3J clonotypes were defined by identical inferred V gene, J gene, and CDR3 amino acid sequence. The percentage overlap between two repertoires was calculated by dividing the number of shared unique clonotypes by the size of the smaller repertoire. Three approaches were used to assess repertoire richness: RTK rarefaction, the Chao1 estimator, and Recon v2.1 estimates of unobserved clonotypes. Generation probabilities were computed with OLGA for all TCRbeta clonotypes obtained by the gDNA method from a handful of donors. In its TCRdb copy, this immuneACCESS table keeps in-frame sequences only and misses some clones. Where compared with another copy, unresolved V genes explain less than half of these, and the others have no known cause. The DNA gave D and trimming, while V, J and clone size come from that table. Within this sample are about 610,000 clones, with approximately 96% of them counted one time only. The top ten constitute about 0.12% of the sample.

CD8 naive samples were obtained by positive selection for CCR7 among CD45RO-negative cells, yielding a CD45RA+CCR7+ population from which TemRA cells were excluded. The donors were healthy, HIV-negative adults with no recently reported acute infections or vaccinations. Only Caucasian adults living in Nashville, Tennessee, USA were represented among the donors. After blood collection by leukapheresis, PBMCs were isolated using Ficoll-Histopaque density gradient centrifugation and then cryopreserved in the vapor phase of liquid nitrogen. Analytical flow cytometry was used to check the purity and quantity of each magnetically sorted T cell population. From each sorted fraction, genomic DNA was isolated and quantified by UV absorbance on a Nanodrop 2000c. The receptor comes from a woman between 25 and 40 years old in good health. Sample: naive CD8+ T cells sorted from blood. Reading the label with the study, this specimen's cell subset or site is: CD45RA+CCR7+.

The bases are TGCGCCAGCAGCCGTACCAAAGGGGCAGGAAAAATGAACACTGAAGCTTTCTTT. It specifies CASSRTKGAGKMNTEAFF. The sequence is built from TRBV4-1 and TRBJ1-1, with TRBD1 tentatively as D gene (5 bases match). The CDR3 sequence holds 18 residues, the cysteine and phenylalanine included. Just the 54-base CDR3 DNA is kept, in frame starting at base 1. The junction shows trimming of 4 bases on V and 0 bases on J, plus 21 bases between the germline ends. CDR1 and CDR2 are drawn from the germline V gene: MGHRA, YSYEKL.